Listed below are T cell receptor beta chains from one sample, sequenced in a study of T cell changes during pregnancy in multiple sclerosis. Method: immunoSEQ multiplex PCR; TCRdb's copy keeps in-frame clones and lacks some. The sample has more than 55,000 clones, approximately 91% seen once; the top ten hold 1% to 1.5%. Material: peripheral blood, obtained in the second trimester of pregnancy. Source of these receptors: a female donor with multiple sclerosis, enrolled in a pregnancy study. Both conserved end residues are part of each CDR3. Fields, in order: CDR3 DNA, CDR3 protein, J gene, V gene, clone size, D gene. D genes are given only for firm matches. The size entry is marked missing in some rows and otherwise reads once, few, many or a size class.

cdr3_nt: TGTGCCAGCAGCCACAGGGGAAGGGGTGAAAAACTGTTTTTT; cdr3_aa: CASSHRGRGEKLFF; j_call: TRBJ1-4; v_call: TRBV6-5; clone_size: .; d_call: TRBD1
cdr3_nt: TGTGCCAGCCGAAGCGGGAGGACGTCTAACTATGGCTACACCTTC; cdr3_aa: CASRSGRTSNYGYTF; j_call: TRBJ1-2; v_call: TRBV19; clone_size: .; d_call: .
cdr3_nt: TGCGCCAGCAGTGAGTCGATCAGGGGAGAGACCCAGTACTTC; cdr3_aa: CASSESIRGETQYF; j_call: TRBJ2-5; v_call: TRBV10-1; clone_size: once; d_call: .
cdr3_nt: TGTGCCAGCAGTCTACAGGCCTACCCCTACAATGAGCAGTTCTTC; cdr3_aa: CASSLQAYPYNEQFF; j_call: TRBJ2-1; v_call: TRBV6-5; clone_size: .; d_call: .
cdr3_nt: TGTGCCAGCAGTGCAGGATGGGGATCGGGGGGAATAGCCCAAGAGACCCAGTACTTC; cdr3_aa: CASSAGWGSGGIAQETQYF; j_call: TRBJ2-5; v_call: TRBV28; clone_size: .; d_call: TRBD2
cdr3_nt: TGTGCCTGGAGTGTACTCCTGGCTGGGGCCAACGTCCTGACTTTC; cdr3_aa: CAWSVLLAGANVLTF; j_call: TRBJ2-6; v_call: TRBV30; clone_size: .; d_call: .
cdr3_nt: TGTGCCAGCAGCTTGATCAGGGCCTCCTACGAGCAGTACTTC; cdr3_aa: CASSLIRASYEQYF; j_call: TRBJ2-7; v_call: TRBV5-5; clone_size: .; d_call: .
cdr3_nt: TGCGCCACCGGCGGGACTAGCGGGGCCACAGATACGCAGTATTTT; cdr3_aa: CATGGTSGATDTQYF; j_call: TRBJ2-3; v_call: TRBV5-1; clone_size: .; d_call: TRBD2
cdr3_nt: TGTGCCATCAGTGGTTCGGGGGAAGACATTCAGTACTTC; cdr3_aa: CAISGSGEDIQYF; j_call: TRBJ2-4; v_call: TRBV10-3; clone_size: .; d_call: .
cdr3_nt: TGTGCCAGCAGCGGGGCGGGGGGTCATGAGCAGTTCTTC; cdr3_aa: CASSGAGGHEQFF; j_call: TRBJ2-1; v_call: TRBV5-5; clone_size: .; d_call: TRBD2
cdr3_nt: TGTGCGTGCGGGGTCTCCTACAATGAGCAGTTCTTC; cdr3_aa: CACGVSYNEQFF; j_call: TRBJ2-1; v_call: TRBV5-4; clone_size: .; d_call: .
cdr3_nt: TGTGCCAGCAGTGAAGGGTACAGGGCGTCGTACGAGCAGTACTTC; cdr3_aa: CASSEGYRASYEQYF; j_call: TRBJ2-7; v_call: TRBV6-1; clone_size: .; d_call: .
cdr3_nt: TGTGCCAGCAGTGACAGGCGACAAGAGACCCAGTACTTC; cdr3_aa: CASSDRRQETQYF; j_call: TRBJ2-5; v_call: TRBV2; clone_size: .; d_call: .
cdr3_nt: TGTGCCAGCAGCGTCCGAGGGGGCGTGAGCTCTGGAAACACCATATATTTT; cdr3_aa: CASSVRGGVSSGNTIYF; j_call: TRBJ1-3; v_call: TRBV9; clone_size: .; d_call: TRBD1
cdr3_nt: TGTGCCATCAGTGGGACAGCTAGCACAGATACGCAGTATTTT; cdr3_aa: CAISGTASTDTQYF; j_call: TRBJ2-3; v_call: TRBV10-3; clone_size: .; d_call: .
cdr3_nt: TGTGCCAGTAACCGGGGGGGGTCCTACAATGAGCAGTTCTTC; cdr3_aa: CASNRGGSYNEQFF; j_call: TRBJ2-1; v_call: TRBV19; clone_size: .; d_call: TRBD2
cdr3_nt: TGTGCCAGCAGTTACTCTCGGGGAAATCAGCCCCAGCATTTT; cdr3_aa: CASSYSRGNQPQHF; j_call: TRBJ1-5; v_call: TRBV6-5; clone_size: .; d_call: .
cdr3_nt: TGCGCCAGCAGCCGACTCCAAGAGACCCAGTACTTC; cdr3_aa: CASSRLQETQYF; j_call: TRBJ2-5; v_call: TRBV5-1; clone_size: .; d_call: .
cdr3_nt: TGCGCCAGCAGCTTGGATAGACAGACCTACGAGCAGTACTTC; cdr3_aa: CASSLDRQTYEQYF; j_call: TRBJ2-7; v_call: TRBV5-1; clone_size: .; d_call: .
cdr3_nt: TGCGCCAGCAGCATGGACAGCTTGTCCTACGAGCAGTACTTC; cdr3_aa: CASSMDSLSYEQYF; j_call: TRBJ2-7; v_call: TRBV5-1; clone_size: .; d_call: .
cdr3_nt: TGTGCCAGCAGTGTGGGACAGGGGGATGGCTACACCTTC; cdr3_aa: CASSVGQGDGYTF; j_call: TRBJ1-2; v_call: TRBV2; clone_size: .; d_call: TRBD1
cdr3_nt: TGTGCCAGCACACGGGACAGACGTTATGGCTACACCTTC; cdr3_aa: CASTRDRRYGYTF; j_call: TRBJ1-2; v_call: TRBV7-8; clone_size: .; d_call: TRBD1
cdr3_nt: TGTGCCAGCAGTTACCCGCCGGGACAAATCTACGAGCAGTACTTC; cdr3_aa: CASSYPPGQIYEQYF; j_call: TRBJ2-7; v_call: TRBV6-5; clone_size: .; d_call: .
cdr3_nt: TGTGCCAGTAGTATAGTCCGGTCCGGGACAGACAATCAGCCCCAGCATTTT; cdr3_aa: CASSIVRSGTDNQPQHF; j_call: TRBJ1-5; v_call: TRBV19; clone_size: once; d_call: TRBD1
cdr3_nt: TGTGCCAGCAGTTACCAGGGCGCAACTAATGAAAAACTGTTTTTT; cdr3_aa: CASSYQGATNEKLFF; j_call: TRBJ1-4; v_call: TRBV6-5; clone_size: .; d_call: .
cdr3_nt: TGTGCCAGCAGTCCGAGCTACAATGAGCAGTTCTTC; cdr3_aa: CASSPSYNEQFF; j_call: TRBJ2-1; v_call: TRBV9; clone_size: .; d_call: .
cdr3_nt: TGTGCCAGTAGAGGGTCGCGGGGGTACCAAGAGACCCAGTACTTC; cdr3_aa: CASRGSRGYQETQYF; j_call: TRBJ2-5; v_call: TRBV19; clone_size: .; d_call: TRBD2
cdr3_nt: TGTGCCAGCTCACCCTCAGGGGTGGGGAACACTGAAGCTTTCTTT; cdr3_aa: CASSPSGVGNTEAFF; j_call: TRBJ1-1; v_call: TRBV18; clone_size: .; d_call: .
cdr3_nt: TGCAGTGCTCCACAGGGAAATGGCTACACCTTC; cdr3_aa: CSAPQGNGYTF; j_call: TRBJ1-2; v_call: TRBV20-1; clone_size: .; d_call: .
cdr3_nt: TGTGCCAGCAGCTTACCAGGGGGTAGTCAGCCCCAGCATTTT; cdr3_aa: CASSLPGGSQPQHF; j_call: TRBJ1-5; v_call: TRBV7-2; clone_size: once; d_call: TRBD1
cdr3_nt: TGTGCCAGCAGCCAAGTTCTAAGGGGTAGGAGATTCTTT; cdr3_aa: CASSQVLRGRRFF; j_call: TRBJ1-1; v_call: TRBV16; clone_size: .; d_call: .
cdr3_nt: TGCGCCAGCAGCCCCCTGGCAGGTAGCTCCTACGAGCAGTACTTC; cdr3_aa: CASSPLAGSSYEQYF; j_call: TRBJ2-7; v_call: TRBV5-1; clone_size: .; d_call: .
cdr3_nt: TGCGCCAGCAGCTTGGAAGCGGGCACCTACAATGAGCAGTTCTTC; cdr3_aa: CASSLEAGTYNEQFF; j_call: TRBJ2-1; v_call: TRBV5-1; clone_size: once; d_call: .